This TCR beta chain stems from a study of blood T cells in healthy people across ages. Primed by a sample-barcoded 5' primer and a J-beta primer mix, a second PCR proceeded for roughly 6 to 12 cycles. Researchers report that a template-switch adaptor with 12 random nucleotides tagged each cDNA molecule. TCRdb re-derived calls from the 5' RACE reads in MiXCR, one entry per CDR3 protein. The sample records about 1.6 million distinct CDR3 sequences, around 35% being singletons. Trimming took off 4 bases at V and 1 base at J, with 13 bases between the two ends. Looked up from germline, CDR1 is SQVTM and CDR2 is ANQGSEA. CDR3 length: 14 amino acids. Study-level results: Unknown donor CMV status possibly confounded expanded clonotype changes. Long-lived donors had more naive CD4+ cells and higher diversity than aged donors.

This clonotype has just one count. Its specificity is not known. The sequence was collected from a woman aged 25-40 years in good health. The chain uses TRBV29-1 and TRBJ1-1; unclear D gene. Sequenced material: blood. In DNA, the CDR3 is TGCAGCGTTGTAGGGTCTTGGCAGAACACTGAAGCTTTCTTT. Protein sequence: CSVVGSWQNTEAFF.